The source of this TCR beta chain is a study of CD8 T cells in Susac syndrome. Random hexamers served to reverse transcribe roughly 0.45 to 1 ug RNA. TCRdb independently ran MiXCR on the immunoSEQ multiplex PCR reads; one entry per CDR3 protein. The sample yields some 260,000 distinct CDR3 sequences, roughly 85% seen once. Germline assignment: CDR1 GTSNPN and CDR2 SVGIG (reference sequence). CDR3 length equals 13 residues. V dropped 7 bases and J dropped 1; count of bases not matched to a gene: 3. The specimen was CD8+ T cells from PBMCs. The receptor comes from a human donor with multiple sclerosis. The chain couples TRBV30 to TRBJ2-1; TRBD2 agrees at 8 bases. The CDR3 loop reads CALERESYNEQFF. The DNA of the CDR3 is TGTGCCTTAGAGCGGGAGTCCTACAATGAGCAGTTCTTC.